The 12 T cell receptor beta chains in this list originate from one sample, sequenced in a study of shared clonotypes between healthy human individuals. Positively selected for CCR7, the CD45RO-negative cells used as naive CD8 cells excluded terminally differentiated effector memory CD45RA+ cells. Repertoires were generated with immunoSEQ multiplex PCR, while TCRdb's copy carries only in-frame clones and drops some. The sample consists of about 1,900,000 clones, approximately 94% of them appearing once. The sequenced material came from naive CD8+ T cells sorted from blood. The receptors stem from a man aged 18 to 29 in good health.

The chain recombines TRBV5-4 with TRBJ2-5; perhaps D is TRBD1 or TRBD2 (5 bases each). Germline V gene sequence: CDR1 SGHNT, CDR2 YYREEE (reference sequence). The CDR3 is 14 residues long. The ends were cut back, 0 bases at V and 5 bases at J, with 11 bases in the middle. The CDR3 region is CASSLEYGTETQYF. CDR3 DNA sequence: TGTGCCAGCAGCTTGGAATACGGGACGGAGACCCAGTACTTC.

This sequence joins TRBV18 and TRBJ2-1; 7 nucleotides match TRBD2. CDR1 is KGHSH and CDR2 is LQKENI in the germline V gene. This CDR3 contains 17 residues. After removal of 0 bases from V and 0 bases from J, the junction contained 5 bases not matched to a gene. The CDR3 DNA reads TGTGCCAGCTCACCACCCAGCGGGGCTTACTCCTACAATGAGCAGTTCTTC. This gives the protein CASSPPSGAYSYNEQFF.

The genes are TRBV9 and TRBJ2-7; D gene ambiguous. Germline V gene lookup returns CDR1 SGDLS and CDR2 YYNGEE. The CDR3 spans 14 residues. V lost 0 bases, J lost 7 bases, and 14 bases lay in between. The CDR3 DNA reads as TGTGCCAGCAGCGTAGGGGCCCCCGATATAGAGCAGTACTTC. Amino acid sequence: CASSVGAPDIEQYF.

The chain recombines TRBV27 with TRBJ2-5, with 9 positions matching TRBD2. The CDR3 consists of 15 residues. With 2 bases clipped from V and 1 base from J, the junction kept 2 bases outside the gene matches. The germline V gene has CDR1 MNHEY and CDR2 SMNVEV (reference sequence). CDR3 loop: CASSLGGLAQETQYF. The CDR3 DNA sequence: TGTGCCAGCAGTTTAGGGGGACTAGCCCAAGAGACCCAGTACTTC.

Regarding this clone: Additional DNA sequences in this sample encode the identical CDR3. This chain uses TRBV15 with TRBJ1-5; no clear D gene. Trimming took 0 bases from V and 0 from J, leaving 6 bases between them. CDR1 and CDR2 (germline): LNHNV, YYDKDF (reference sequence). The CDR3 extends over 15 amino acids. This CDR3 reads CATSRDRGSNQPQHF. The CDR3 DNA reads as TGTGCCACCAGCAGAGATCGGGGTAGCAATCAGCCCCAGCATTTT.

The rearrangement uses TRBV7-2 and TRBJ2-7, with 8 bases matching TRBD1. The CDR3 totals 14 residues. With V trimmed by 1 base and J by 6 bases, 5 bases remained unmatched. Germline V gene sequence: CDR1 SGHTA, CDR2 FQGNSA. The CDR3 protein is CASSLGQGYSEQYF. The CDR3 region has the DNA TGTGCCAGCAGCTTAGGACAGGGGTACTCCGAGCAGTACTTC.

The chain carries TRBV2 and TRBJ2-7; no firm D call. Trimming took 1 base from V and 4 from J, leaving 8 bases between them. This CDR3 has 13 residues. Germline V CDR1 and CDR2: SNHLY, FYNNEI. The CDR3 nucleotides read TGTGCCAGCAGTGAAGTGGATAGTTACGAGCAGTACTTC. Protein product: CASSEVDSYEQYF. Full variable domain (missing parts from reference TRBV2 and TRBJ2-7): EPEVTQTPSHQVTQMGQEVILRCVPISNHLYFYWYRQILGQKVEFLVSFYNNEISEKSEIFDDQFSVERPDGSNFTLKIRSTKLEDSAMYFCASSEVDSYEQYFGPGTRLTVT.

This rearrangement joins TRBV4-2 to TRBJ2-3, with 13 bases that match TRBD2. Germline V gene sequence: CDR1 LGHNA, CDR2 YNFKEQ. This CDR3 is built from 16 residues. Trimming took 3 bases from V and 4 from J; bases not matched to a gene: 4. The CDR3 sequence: CASSHITSGGADTQYF. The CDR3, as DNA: TGTGCCAGCAGCCATATTACTAGCGGGGGGGCAGATACGCAGTATTTT.

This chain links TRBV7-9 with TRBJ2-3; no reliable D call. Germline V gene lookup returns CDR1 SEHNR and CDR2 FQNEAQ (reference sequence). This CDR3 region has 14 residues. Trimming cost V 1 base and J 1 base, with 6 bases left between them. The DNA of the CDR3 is TGTGCCAGCAGCTTAGGAACCCGCACAGATACGCAGTATTTT. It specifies CASSLGTRTDTQYF.

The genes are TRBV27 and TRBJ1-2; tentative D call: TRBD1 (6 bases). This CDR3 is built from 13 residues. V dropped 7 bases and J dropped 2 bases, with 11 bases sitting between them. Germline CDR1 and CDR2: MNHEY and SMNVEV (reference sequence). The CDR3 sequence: CASTATGNYGYTF. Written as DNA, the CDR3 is TGTGCCAGCACCGCGACAGGCAACTATGGCTACACCTTC.

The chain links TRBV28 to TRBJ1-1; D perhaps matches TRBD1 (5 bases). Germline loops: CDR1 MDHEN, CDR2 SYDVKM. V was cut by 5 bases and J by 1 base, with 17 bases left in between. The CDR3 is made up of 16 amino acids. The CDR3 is CASSPFGAGRNTEAFF. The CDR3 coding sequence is TGTGCCAGCAGTCCCTTCGGGGCCGGACGGAACACTGAAGCTTTCTTT.

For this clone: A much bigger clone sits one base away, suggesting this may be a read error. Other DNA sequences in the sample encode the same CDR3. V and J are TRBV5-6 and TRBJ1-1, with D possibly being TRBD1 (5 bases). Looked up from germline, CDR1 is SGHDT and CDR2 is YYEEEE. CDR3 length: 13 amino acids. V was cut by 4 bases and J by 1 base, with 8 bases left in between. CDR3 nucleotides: TGTGCCAGCAGCGGAGGACAGAACACTGAAGCTTTCTTT. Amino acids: CASSGGQNTEAFF.